This T cell receptor (beta chain) is drawn from a study of CD8 T cells in Susac syndrome. The authors reverse transcribed about 0.5 to 1 ug RNA with random hexamers. TCRdb re-called the immunoSEQ multiplex PCR reads through MiXCR, storing one row per CDR3 protein. This table holds about 200,000 distinct CDR3 sequences, about 96% found once. A remark on this clonotype: The antigen is not known.

Study outcomes and limitations: The study recognized that the number of individuals in its TCR sequencing and HLA analysis was relatively small.

From germline, CDR1 is SEHNR and CDR2 FQNEAQ (reference sequence). The CDR3 consists of 13 residues. V was clipped by 5 bases and J by 4 bases, with 6 bases between them. This chain links TRBV7-9 with TRBJ2-6; D is undetermined. Sequencing input: CD4+ T cells from PBMCs. The sequence derives from a human donor with multiple sclerosis. CDR3 loop: CASSRTGANVLTF. CDR3 in DNA: TGTGCCAGCAGCCGGACCGGGGCCAACGTCCTGACTTTC. The full variable domain, completed using reference TRBV7-9 and TRBJ2-6, is DTGVSQNPRHKITKRGQNVTFRCDPISEHNRLYWYRQTLGQGPEFLTYFQNEAQLEKSRLLSDRFSAERPKGSFSTLEIQRTEQGDSAMYLCASSRTGANVLTFGAGSRLTVL.